A selection of T cell receptor beta chains follows, all from one sample in a study of spatial heterogeneity in lung cancer. TCRdb re-derived calls from the 5' RACE reads in MiXCR, one entry per CDR3 protein. The sample records tens of thousands of distinct CDR3 sequences, about an eighth being singletons. This material consisted of PBMCs, taken at surgery. All receptors derive from a male donor with early-stage non-small cell lung cancer. The CDR3 runs from the conserved cysteine through the conserved F or W. Each record gives: V gene, J gene, CDR3 protein.

TRBV29-1	TRBJ1-2	CTAGTANYGYTF
TRBV20-1	TRBJ2-3	CSAETDTQYF
TRBV9	TRBJ2-7	CASSGTFLSYEQYF
TRBV4-1	TRBJ1-1	CASSQAWGDTEAFF
TRBV5-1	TRBJ1-2	CASSLMGYRDYGYTF
TRBV30	TRBJ1-2	CAWISSYGYTF
TRBV20-1	TRBJ2-3	CSAHLSLASTDTQYF
TRBV20-1	TRBJ1-2	CSAFGQGPNYGYTF
TRBV24-1	TRBJ2-2	CATSDAGRTLSGELFF
TRBV7-9	TRBJ1-2	CASSSTGSYTF
TRBV7-2	TRBJ1-5	CASSGTGTMNQPQHF
TRBV7-2	TRBJ2-1	CASSLTRQGYNEQFF
TRBV27	TRBJ2-7	CASSLSTGQLIYEQYF
TRBV5-1	TRBJ1-1	CASSPATEDTEAFF
TRBV6-6	TRBJ2-2	CASTLMGPPPGELFF
TRBV20-1	TRBJ2-1	CSAPRPGDSYNEQFF
TRBV7-2	TRBJ1-1	CASSLRRVENTEAFF
TRBV25-1	TRBJ2-5	CASSEYTPAETQYF
TRBV11-1	TRBJ2-7	CASSLTGTGLKYEQYF
TRBV4-3	TRBJ2-7	CASSQDFSGWGLEQYF
TRBV20-1	TRBJ2-7	CSARDPLAGVVEQYF
TRBV20-1	TRBJ2-7	CSARDPLAGTSYEQYF
TRBV18	TRBJ2-5	CASSPQVNPFETQYF
TRBV12-3/TRBV12-4	TRBJ1-3	CASSSTGNPSGNTIYF
TRBV24-1	TRBJ2-6	CATSEPGLDSGANVLTF
TRBV11-2	TRBJ2-2	CASSSIDGELFF
TRBV7-9	TRBJ2-7	CASSLSRSSYEQYF
TRBV7-2	TRBJ1-3	CASSLYSGGNTIYF
TRBV28	TRBJ1-5	CASRSSGDHQPQHF
TRBV14	TRBJ2-7	CASSQDRSGRAREQYF
TRBV6-6	TRBJ2-7	CASSYGLSYEQYF
TRBV25-1	TRBJ1-5	CASSGGTGNPHSQPQHF
TRBV6-2/TRBV6-3	TRBJ1-6	CASSYEENSPLHF
TRBV11-3	TRBJ2-7	CASSLRLAGRHEQYF
TRBV5-1	TRBJ1-6	CASSLGFIGDSPLHF
TRBV6-1	TRBJ2-3	CASIFAPSGSTSTDTQYF
TRBV10-3	TRBJ2-3	CAISDNLGKDTQYF
TRBV19	TRBJ2-1	CASSRSNLNANEQFF
TRBV12-3/TRBV12-4	TRBJ1-3	CASSPAAAPFSGNTIYF
TRBV7-2	TRBJ1-1	CASSPYGQMGEAFF
TRBV7-8	TRBJ1-5	CASSLARRTGMRQPQHF
TRBV4-1	TRBJ2-1	CASSQDTPERFF
TRBV30	TRBJ2-5	CAWSVVRTSGTEETQYF
TRBV29-1	TRBJ1-2	CSAGPYGYTF
TRBV11-2	TRBJ2-5	CASSLGSQETQYF
TRBV30	TRBJ2-5	CAWSVQGRETQYF
TRBV12-3/TRBV12-4	TRBJ1-1	CASSLGGGSGTEAFF
TRBV7-9	TRBJ2-7	CASSQTQDSSYEQYF
TRBV28	TRBJ2-1	CASSLTGYEQFF
TRBV24-1	TRBJ2-1	CATRAGGINNEQFF
TRBV20-1	TRBJ2-1	CSAGKDGRAYYNEQFF
TRBV7-9	TRBJ1-1	CASSFERINTEAFF
TRBV7-2	TRBJ1-3	CASSSFHEDTIYF
TRBV29-1	TRBJ2-7	CSSRTGGYEQYF
TRBV19	TRBJ1-1	CASSPDPGDAFF
TRBV27	TRBJ1-2	CASSFTANYGYTF
TRBV6-6	TRBJ2-7	CASSYTGYAYEQYF
TRBV12-3/TRBV12-4	TRBJ2-2	CASSFDRSGTGELFF
TRBV27	TRBJ1-1	CASSSDTRNTEAFF
TRBV12-3/TRBV12-4	TRBJ2-7	CASSLTGTAREQYF